This T cell receptor beta chain came from a study of cytomegalovirus exposure and HLA in healthy donors. Study-wide results and caveats: Cytomegalovirus association was listed for around 170 TCR beta chains. By a later analysis, the bulk of CMV-associated TCR beta chains appeared HLA-restricted. The productive fraction for most TCR beta V segments was about 87% or about 30% in an earlier analysis. Immune exposure data for these donors was limited to CMV serostatus.

With respect to this clone: Its antigen is currently unknown.

The germline gives CDR1 SEHNR, CDR2 FQNEAQ (reference sequence). The CDR3 is 15 residues long. Between the trimmed V and J ends, which lost 7 bases and 2 bases, there was a span of 17 bases. A multiplex PCR was run with 60 Vbeta primers and 13 Jbeta primers. Sequencing used immunoSEQ multiplex PCR; TCRdb keeps in-frame clones, though not all of them. Of 160,000 or so clones in the sample, more than 75% were seen once. The chain recombines TRBV7-9 with TRBJ1-2; D might be TRBD1 (6 bases). The sample consisted of PBMCs. The clonotype was recovered from a woman aged 18-29 years in good health and CMV-seronegative. Here the CDR3 DNA reads TGTGCCAGCACCCCCGGTGGGGGCCTAAACTATGGCTACACCTTC. This codes for CASTPGGGLNYGYTF.